This T cell receptor beta chain was recorded in a study of T-cell memory formation after mild COVID-19. Regarding the study as a whole: Contracting clones from day 15 to 85 showed balanced CD4/CD8; later expanders favored CD4+.

TCRdb recomputed calls from the 5' RACE reads with MiXCR, one row per CDR3 protein. Of approximately 100,000 distinct CDR3 sequences detected, 11% appear once; the ten largest clones hold approximately 40%. This CDR3 is 15 amino acids long. CDR1 is MGHRA and CDR2 is YSYEKL in the germline V gene. J lost 10 bases, V lost 0 bases, and 5 bases had no gene match. Concerning this clonotype itself: Its antigen is unknown.

The chain links TRBV4-1 to TRBJ1-6, with 8 bases matching TRBD1. The sequencing sample was made of PBMCs or a T cell subset sorted from them (not recorded which). This TCR derives from a man between 18 and 29 years old who had mild COVID-19 (a few samples of this study predate the infection). Cell type and time point are not known. CDR3 sequence: CASSQESRGQSPLHF. CDR3 DNA: TGCGCCAGCAGCCAAGAAAGCAGGGGGCAATCACCCCTCCACTTT.